A single sample gave rise to the 24 T cell receptor beta chains below, sequenced in a study of CD4+ T cells in melanoma. The repertoire was sequenced with immunoSEQ multiplex PCR; TCRdb's copy has only in-frame clones and lacks some. In the table there are 140,000 or so clones, around 90% of which are singletons. The receptors were sampled from a human donor with melanoma.

As concerns this clone: Other DNA sequences in the same sample also yield this CDR3. V usage is TRBV5-1 and J usage is TRBJ2-5; D ambiguous. The CDR3 extends over 13 amino acids. Germline CDR1 reads SGHRS; CDR2 reads YFSETQ. The V end lost 4 bases, the J end lost 2 bases, and 9 bases lay between the germline ends. CDR3 protein: CASSLEGQETQYF. The CDR3 nucleotides read TGCGCCAGCAGCCTCGAAGGGCAAGAGACCCAGTACTTC. Full variable domain (rest looked up from reference TRBV5-1 and TRBJ2-5): KAGVTQTPRYLIKTRGQQVTLSCSPISGHRSVSWYQQTPGQGLQFLFEYFSETQRNKGNFPGRFSGRQFSNSRSEMNVSTLELGDSALYLCASSLEGQETQYFGPGTRLLVL.

The CDR3 reads CASSDRVSGANVLTF. The CDR3 DNA reads as TGTGCCAGCAGCGACAGGGTGAGCGGGGCCAACGTCCTGACTTTC. The J gene is TRBJ2-6, the V gene TRBV2, with TRBD1 identical over 7 bases. The CDR3 has 15 residues. Germline V gene sequence: CDR1 SNHLY, CDR2 FYNNEI. Trimming at V came to 6 bases and at J to 4 bases, leaving 6 bases not matched to a gene.

This rearrangement joins TRBV7-9 to TRBJ1-1; D call uncertain. The CDR3 is 13 amino acids. Germline lookup yields CDR1 SEHNR and CDR2 FQNEAQ (reference sequence). The germline V and J ends were trimmed by 4 bases and 3 bases, with 9 bases remaining between them. The DNA for the CDR3 is TGTGCCAGCAGCTGGTTGGCTGACACTGAAGCTTTCTTT. Its protein product is CASSWLADTEAFF.

This clone was detected once. The V call is TRBV25-1, the J call TRBJ1-4, with TRBD1 matching over 10 bases. The junction had 5 bases not matched to a gene; V was cut back by 3 bases and J by 7 bases. CDR1 and CDR2 from the germline V gene are MGHDK and SYGVNS. The CDR3 extends over 15 amino acids. As DNA, the CDR3 is TGTGCCAGCAGTGAGGTAGGGGACAGGGGTGAAAAACTGTTTTTT. Its translation: CASSEVGDRGEKLFF.

The gene calls are TRBV11-2 and TRBJ2-7, with TRBD1 matching 9 bases. The CDR3 covers 14 residues. Per the germline V gene, CDR1 is SGHAT and CDR2 is FQNNGV. The junction had 6 bases not matched to a gene; V was cut back by 5 bases and J by 4 bases. The CDR3 nucleotides read TGTGCCAGCAGCGGCCAGGGACAGGGTTACGAGCAGTACTTC. Its translation: CASSGQGQGYEQYF.

V gene TRBV5-4 combines with J gene TRBJ2-1; 12 nucleotides match TRBD2. Trimming cost V 5 bases and J 7 bases; bases outside gene matches: 7. This CDR3 has 15 amino acids. Germline lookup yields CDR1 SGHNT and CDR2 YYREEE (reference sequence). The CDR3 is CASRKAGTSGNEQFF. The CDR3 DNA follows: TGTGCCAGCAGAAAGGCCGGGACTAGCGGGAATGAGCAGTTCTTC.

The gene calls are TRBV9 and TRBJ2-7; the match to TRBD1 covers 9 bases. The CDR3 sequence is 14 residues long. Germline assignment: CDR1 SGDLS and CDR2 YYNGEE. With V trimmed by 4 bases and J by 2 bases, 4 bases remained unmatched. As DNA, the CDR3 is TGTGCCAGCAGCAAGGGACAGGGTGCCTACGAGCAGTACTTC. This codes for CASSKGQGAYEQYF.

As to this clone: At one of its ends the junction is not consistent with the germline gene, which may arise from a read error. This chain connects TRBV19 to TRBJ1-1, with D possibly TRBD1 on 6 matching bases. Per the germline V gene, CDR1 is LNHDA and CDR2 is SQIVND (reference sequence). CDR3 size: 16 residues. The CDR3 DNA sequence: TGTGCCAGTAGTACGAGAGGGGGAGGAGGTAACAGTGAAGCTTTCTTT. Protein product: CASSTRGGGGNSEAFF.

The CDR3 sequence: CASSLSHGTNSPLHF. The CDR3 bases are TGTGCCAGCAGTTTATCCCACGGCACCAATTCACCCCTCCACTTT. The chain is built from TRBV27 and TRBJ1-6, with D hard to call. Germline values: CDR1 MNHEY, CDR2 SMNVEV (reference sequence). The length of the CDR3 is 15 residues. The V end lost 0 bases, the J end lost 7 bases, and 10 bases lay between the germline ends.

This chain links TRBV7-9 with TRBJ1-1, with no clear D. Germline V gives CDR1 SEHNR, CDR2 FQNEAQ (reference sequence). The CDR3 loop spans 13 amino acids. Trimming took 10 bases from V and 7 from J, leaving 19 bases between them. The CDR3 spells CAIGTPWGNEAFF. CDR3 sequence (DNA): TGTGCCATCGGTACCCCTTGGGGTAATGAAGCTTTCTTT. The variable domain in full, with the rest retrieved from reference TRBV7-9 and TRBJ1-1, is DTGVSQNPRHKITKRGQNVTFRCDPISEHNRLYWYRQTLGQGPEFLTYFQNEAQLEKSRLLSDRFSAERPKGSFSTLEIQRTEQGDSAMYLCAIGTPWGNEAFFGQGTRLTVV.

The rearrangement links TRBV18 to TRBJ2-7; 7 positions match TRBD1. Germline-derived CDR1 and CDR2 are KGHSH and LQKENI. V lost 5 bases to trimming and J lost 3 bases; unmatched junction nucleotides: 4. The CDR3 is 13 amino acids. This chain's CDR3 is CASSAGGNYEQYF. CDR3 in DNA: TGTGCCAGCTCAGCAGGGGGAAACTACGAGCAGTACTTC. Drawing the rest from reference TRBV18 and TRBJ2-7, the complete variable domain is NAGVMQNPRHLVRRRGQEARLRCSPMKGHSHVYWYRQLPEEGLKFMVYLQKENIIDESGMPKERFSAEFPKEGPSILRIQQVVRGDSAAYFCASSAGGNYEQYFGPGTRLTVT.

The chain links TRBV25-1 to TRBJ1-2, with a weak D call TRBD1 (5 bases). The V and J ends lost 5 bases and 2 bases respectively, with 9 bases between them. The CDR3 runs 13 residues. Germline lookup yields CDR1 MGHDK and CDR2 SYGVNS. CDR3 sequence (DNA): TGTGCCAGCAGTTCGGCAGGGAACTATGGCTACACCTTC. This gives the protein CASSSAGNYGYTF.

The chain links TRBV6-5 to TRBJ2-3, with D perhaps TRBD2 (5 bases). The CDR3 sequence is 14 residues long. Germline CDR1 reads MNHEY; CDR2 reads SVGAGI. Trimming left V 5 bases short and J 3 bases short, with 12 bases between. CDR3 DNA sequence: TGTGCCAGCAGTCTACGGCGGGTAACAGATACGCAGTATTTT. Amino acids: CASSLRRVTDTQYF.

The genes are TRBV5-1 and TRBJ1-4, with 10 bases identical to TRBD1. The germline V gene has CDR1 SGHRS and CDR2 YFSETQ. The CDR3 is 16 residues long. The junction had 7 bases not matched to a gene; V was cut back by 3 bases and J by 5 bases. CDR3 sequence: CASSSQPGQGNEKLFF. In DNA, the CDR3 is TGCGCCAGCAGCTCCCAACCGGGACAGGGGAATGAAAAACTGTTTTTT.

This rearrangement joins TRBV5-1 to TRBJ2-5; maybe TRBD2 (6 bases). The CDR3 is made up of 15 amino acids. V lost 0 bases and J 1 base, leaving 10 bases between the germline ends. Looked up from germline, CDR1 is SGHRS and CDR2 is YFSETQ. This CDR3 reads CASSLAGGPQETQYF. Written as DNA, the CDR3 is TGCGCCAGCAGCTTGGCCGGGGGTCCCCAAGAGACCCAGTACTTC.

The chain recombines TRBV2 with TRBJ1-6, with TRBD1 as a possible D gene (6 bases). Trimming shortened V by 6 bases and J by 7 bases, and 16 bases separated the two germline ends. The CDR3 extends over 15 amino acids. The germline gives CDR1 SNHLY, CDR2 FYNNEI. CDR3 protein: CASRETGSVNSPLHF. CDR3 DNA: TGTGCCAGCAGAGAAACAGGGTCGGTCAATTCACCCCTCCACTTT.

This sequence joins TRBV14 and TRBJ2-7, with 9 positions matching TRBD1. The CDR3 has 17 residues. Losses at the gene ends were 4 bases for V and 4 bases for J; bases not matched to a gene: 14. Germline CDR1 and CDR2: SGHDN and FVKESK. In DNA form, the CDR3 reads TGTGCCAGCAGCCCCCCCCTAGGACAGGGGAATTCGTACGAGCAGTACTTC. Amino acids: CASSPPLGQGNSYEQYF.

Here the CDR3 DNA reads TGTGCCACCTTCGAGCGGGGGAGTTACGAGCAGTACTTC. This sequence encodes CATFERGSYEQYF. The chain has TRBV6-5 and TRBJ2-7, with 8 bases that match TRBD2. The CDR3 totals 13 residues. Germline V gives CDR1 MNHEY, CDR2 SVGAGI. V lost 10 bases and J lost 4; bases outside the gene matches: 9.

V gene TRBV14 combines with J gene TRBJ1-1; D ambiguous. V lost 4 bases and J 6 bases, leaving 9 bases between the germline ends. Germline CDR1 is SGHDN and CDR2 is FVKESK. The CDR3 contains 12 residues. This CDR3 reads CASSRSASEAFF. As DNA, the CDR3 is TGTGCCAGCAGCCGATCGGCGTCTGAAGCTTTCTTT.

This chain connects TRBV18 to TRBJ2-1, with 12 bases fitting TRBD1. Germline-derived CDR1 and CDR2 are KGHSH and LQKENI. V lost 6 bases and J lost 7; bases outside the gene matches: 7. This CDR3 is built from 15 residues. The CDR3 spells CASSAGTGGGNEQFF. In DNA, the CDR3 is TGTGCCAGCTCTGCCGGGACAGGGGGCGGGAATGAGCAGTTCTTC.

CDR3 bases: TGCGCCAGCAGCCAAGCCACGTATGGGCTATCCTACAATGAGCAGTTCTTC. Protein sequence: CASSQATYGLSYNEQFF. The chain joins TRBV4-1 to TRBJ2-1; no definite D call. Trimming took off 1 base at V and 1 base at J, with 14 bases between the two ends. The CDR3 is 17 residues long. Germline V CDR1 and CDR2: MGHRA, YSYEKL.

This clone appeared once. The chain links TRBV2 to TRBJ1-5; 10 positions match TRBD1. Trimming cost V 8 bases and J 2 bases; bases outside gene matches: 15. Germline V gene sequence: CDR1 SNHLY, CDR2 FYNNEI. The CDR3 sequence is 18 residues long. The CDR3 is CASPGTGEVEHGNQPQHF. CDR3 coding DNA: TGTGCCAGCCCCGGGACAGGGGAGGTGGAGCACGGCAATCAGCCCCAGCATTTT.

In nucleotides, the CDR3 is TGTGCCAGCAGCGGACCGAACACTGAAGCTTTCTTT. Translating it yields CASSGPNTEAFF. The genes are TRBV28 and TRBJ1-1; D ambiguous. CDR1 is MDHEN, CDR2 SYDVKM, per germline. The CDR3 loop spans 12 amino acids. Trimming removed 6 bases from V and 1 base from J, with 6 bases in between.

The V call is TRBV7-2, the J call TRBJ2-2, with a tentative D call TRBD2 (5 bases). The CDR3 has 14 amino acids. The V gene lost 5 bases and the J gene lost 1 base, with 8 bases spanning the gap. The germline CDR1 and CDR2 sequences are SGHTA and FQGNSA. CDR3 nucleotides: TGTGCCAGCAGCCGTGGAGGGAACACCGGGGAGCTGTTTTTT. It translates to CASSRGGNTGELFF.